This entry features one T cell receptor (beta chain) sequence. Here immunoSEQ multiplex PCR was the method, and the copy in TCRdb shows in-frame clones only, minus some. Here the sample spans 450,000 to 550,000 clones, nearly 90% being singletons. The sample originates from a study of Ad26.COV2.S vaccination and SARS-CoV-2 variants. The treatment denotes: approximately 18 received Ad26.COV2.S at low or high dose, single or two shots; about 5 received placebo; per-sample allocation not given. Collection of the samples took place on day 63 after the first injection of vaccine or placebo. Sequencing was performed on peripheral blood, taken in a trial of Ad26.COV2.S vaccine versus placebo. The TCR sequence derives from a person between 18 and 59 years old who received the Ad26.COV2.S COVID-19 vaccine or a placebo.

The DNA of the CDR3 is TGTGCCAGCAGTTACTCTGGTCAGGGGGTTGGTAGCAATCAGCCCCAGCATTTT. This encodes CASSYSGQGVGSNQPQHF. The rearrangement uses TRBV6-2 or TRBV6-3 and TRBJ1-5; 7 bases fit TRBD1. This CDR3 spans 18 amino acids. With V trimmed by 0 bases and J by 0 bases, 8 bases remained unmatched. Germline values: CDR1 MNHEY, CDR2 SVGEGT.